Following are 2 T cell receptor beta chains from one sample sequenced in a study of T cells in Graves' hyperthyroidism and ophthalmopathy. Using RNA transcripts as the source, TCR beta CDR3 regions were amplified. First-round RT-PCR with HTBI primers amplified the TCR CDR3 region. Using its own MiXCR run on the multiplex PCR reads, TCRdb lists one record per CDR3 protein. The sample includes 400,000 to 500,000 distinct CDR3 sequences, roughly 15% seen only once; the top ten take approximately 13%. Sequenced material: blood. The receptors come from a man younger than 35 with Graves' ophthalmopathy.

A few counts support this clonotype. CDR3 nucleotides: TGTGCCAGCAGCCAGACAGGGGACGTATCTGCTGGGCAGTACTTC. It codes for CASSQTGDVSAGQYF. V and J are TRBV4-2 and TRBJ2-7; 8 bases match TRBD1. This CDR3 is built from 15 residues. Germline V CDR1 and CDR2: LGHNA, YNFKEQ. The V and J ends lost 3 bases and 9 bases, in that order; junction bases with no gene match: 13.

The rearrangement links TRBV20-1 to TRBJ2-3; no reliable D call. Germline CDR1 is DFQATT and CDR2 is SNEGSKA (reference sequence). The germline V and J ends were trimmed by 0 bases and 4 bases, with 11 bases remaining between them. CDR3 length: 14 residues. The CDR3: CSAREGSEADTQYF. In DNA form, the CDR3 reads TGCAGTGCTAGAGAGGGCAGCGAGGCAGATACGCAGTATTTT.